The 2 T cell receptor beta chains below come from one sample, sequenced in a study of blood T cells in healthy people across ages. Then a second PCR, running roughly 7 to 11 cycles, was carried out with a sample-barcoded 5' primer and a J-beta primer mix. TCRdb called the 5' RACE reads again in MiXCR, with one record for every CDR3 protein. The sample lists 800,000 or so distinct CDR3 sequences; 20% to 25% were seen once. This same sample was also taken into another study, of T cells of mothers and their children.

The specimen sequenced was blood. Every receptor here comes from a boy between 10 and 17 years old in good health.

The genes are TRBV7-6 and TRBJ1-4; maybe TRBD1 (5 bases). V gave up 2 bases and J gave up 12 bases, with 13 bases separating them. In germline, CDR1 is SGHVS, CDR2 FNYEAQ. This CDR3 is built from 13 residues. CDR3 nucleotide sequence: TGTGCCAGCAGCTTATCGTTAAGGGGAGAACTGTTTTTT. It encodes CASSLSLRGELFF.

The chain recombines TRBV5-4 with TRBJ1-5; maybe TRBD1 (6 bases). The length of the CDR3 is 14 residues. The germline V gene has CDR1 SGHNT and CDR2 YYREEE (reference sequence). Trimming stripped 5 bases from V and 7 bases from J, with 16 bases between. CDR3 bases: TGTGCCAGCAGTGGGGGGGGCGCCGGCCAGCCCCAGCATTTT. Translating gives CASSGGGAGQPQHF.